Shown below are 14 T cell receptor beta chains from a single sample sequenced in a study of T cell repertoires in cytomegalovirus infection. TCRdb re-analysed the reads in MiXCR, keeping a single row per CDR3 protein. The table records approximately 140,000 distinct CDR3 sequences, about 6.3% of them present only once. Sequenced material: PBMCs. The receptors derive from a human donor in good health (CMV status not recorded). Some clones in this sample may be carry-over from other donors' samples.

The table lists this clonotype with many counts. The genes are TRBV7-8 and TRBJ2-7, with 7 bases identical to TRBD1. The germline CDR1 and CDR2 sequences are SGHVS and FQNEAQ. Losses at the gene ends were 3 bases for V and 0 bases for J; bases not matched to a gene: 8. The length of the CDR3 is 16 residues. CDR3 protein: CASSFPYTGVSYEQYF. CDR3 sequence (DNA): TGTGCCAGCAGCTTCCCATATACAGGGGTCTCCTACGAGCAGTACTTC.

This clonotype was observed many times. This chain uses TRBV19 with TRBJ1-5; D is perhaps TRBD1 (6 bases). This CDR3 has 16 amino acids. Germline assignment: CDR1 LNHDA and CDR2 SQIVND (reference sequence). V lost 5 bases to trimming and J lost 4 bases, with 18 bases between them. The CDR3 spells CASSLPSGTSNQPQHF. CDR3 nucleotides: TGTGCCAGTAGTCTCCCATCCGGGACAAGTAATCAGCCCCAGCATTTT.

This clonotype was counted between two and nine times. This chain joins TRBV20-1 and TRBJ1-3, with TRBD1 as a possible D gene (6 bases). The CDR3 covers 15 residues. The V end was cut by 5 bases, the J end by 3 bases, with 17 bases between. Germline CDR1 DFQATT, CDR2 SNEGSKA (reference sequence). The CDR3 coding sequence is TGCAGTGCTGGGACGTTGACAGGAGGTGGAAACACCATATATTTT. It encodes CSAGTLTGGGNTIYF.

V gene TRBV4-3 combines with J gene TRBJ2-3; no firm D call. The V end was cut by 0 bases, the J end by 0 bases, with 10 bases between. The CDR3 contains 16 residues. Germline V gives CDR1 LGHNA, CDR2 YSLEER. In DNA form, the CDR3 reads TGCGCCAGCAGCCAAGATCTCGGATCGAGCACAGATACGCAGTATTTT. This translates into CASSQDLGSSTDTQYF.

The CDR3 DNA is TGTGCCAGCAGCGGGGGACAGGGGGGTGAAGCTTTCTTT. Amino acids: CASSGGQGGEAFF. The rearrangement uses TRBV9 and TRBJ1-1; 11 nucleotides line up with TRBD1. V trimming: 3 bases; J trimming: 7 bases; junction bases outside the gene matches: 2. Germline loops: CDR1 SGDLS, CDR2 YYNGEE. This CDR3 comprises 13 residues.

The sample holds a few counts of this clonotype. V usage is TRBV5-1 and J usage is TRBJ1-1; D unresolved. The CDR3 sequence is 16 residues long. Germline V lookup: CDR1 SGHRS, CDR2 YFSETQ. Trimming left V 3 bases short and J 0 bases short, with 15 bases between. CDR3 nucleotide sequence: TGCGCCAGCAGCTCTTGGGGTCGCCAGATGAACACTGAAGCTTTCTTT. This gives the protein CASSSWGRQMNTEAFF.

At least ten counts were recorded for this clonotype. This chain links TRBV20-1 with TRBJ1-1, with 9 bases aligning to TRBD1. With 2 bases clipped from V and 1 base from J, the junction kept 5 bases outside the gene matches. The CDR3 is 15 amino acids. Germline CDR1 reads DFQATT; CDR2 reads SNEGSKA (reference sequence). DNA for the CDR3: TGCAGTGCTAGAATCCCGGGACAGGGGAACACTGAAGCTTTCTTT. Amino acid sequence: CSARIPGQGNTEAFF.

In its sample, this clonotype was seen many times. The V call is TRBV7-2, the J call TRBJ2-5; 7 nucleotides match TRBD2. The CDR3 is 14 amino acids. The junction had 6 bases not matched to a gene; V was cut back by 3 bases and J by 5 bases. Germline lookup yields CDR1 SGHTA and CDR2 FQGNSA. CDR3 sequence: CASSFGLVGETQYF. For the CDR3, the DNA is TGTGCCAGCAGCTTTGGACTAGTGGGGGAGACCCAGTACTTC.

Ten or more counts support this clonotype. The J gene is TRBJ2-7, the V gene TRBV7-2; 9 nucleotides agree with TRBD1. The CDR3 totals 15 residues. V gave up 3 bases and J gave up 2 bases; unmatched junction bases: 5. CDR1 and CDR2 from the germline V gene are SGHTA and FQGNSA. This CDR3 is CASSLRTGATYEQYF. The CDR3 coding sequence is TGTGCCAGCAGCTTGCGGACAGGGGCAACCTACGAGCAGTACTTC.

This clonotype was recorded many times. The chain employs TRBV23-1 and TRBJ2-1, with 9 bases aligning to TRBD1. TRBV23-1 carries the ORF label, with uncertain function. V lost 8 bases, J lost 6 bases, and 14 bases stayed unmatched. The CDR3 is 16 residues long. Here the CDR3 reads CASPQGGQGACNEQFF. The CDR3 DNA sequence: TGCGCCAGCCCACAGGGGGGACAGGGCGCGTGCAATGAGCAGTTCTTC.

This clonotype was counted ten times or more. This chain's CDR3 is CASRRTRAVDSDYGYTF. For the CDR3, the DNA is TGTGCCAGCAGGAGAACTCGAGCGGTTGATTCGGACTATGGCTACACCTTC. The J gene is TRBJ1-2, the V gene TRBV7-2; no reliable D call. Germline CDR1 and CDR2: SGHTA and FQGNSA. V was cut by 6 bases and J by 3 bases, with 23 bases left in between. The CDR3 consists of 17 residues. Drawing the rest from reference TRBV7-2 and TRBJ1-2, the complete variable domain is GAGVSQSPSNKVTEKGKDVELRCDPISGHTALYWYRQSLGQGLEFLIYFQGNSAPDKSGLPSDRFSAERTGGSVSTLTIQRTQQEDSAVYLCASRRTRAVDSDYGYTFGSGTRLTVV.

This clonotype was recorded at least ten times. The rearrangement links TRBV7-2 to TRBJ2-3; D is undetermined. Trimming shortened V by 0 bases and J by 2 bases, and 6 bases separated the two germline ends. Germline assignment: CDR1 SGHTA and CDR2 FQGNSA. This CDR3 region has 14 residues. This chain's CDR3 is CASSLAPNTDTQYF. The CDR3 region has the DNA TGTGCCAGCAGCTTAGCCCCCAACACAGATACGCAGTATTTT.

The sample holds many counts of this clonotype. This rearrangement joins TRBV10-3 to TRBJ2-1; 14 positions agree with TRBD2. The germline CDR1 and CDR2 sequences are ENHRY and SYGVKD. The junction had 11 bases not matched to a gene; V was cut back by 6 bases and J by 10 bases. The CDR3 has 16 amino acids. The CDR3 loop is CAIRARLAGGLGEQFF. The CDR3 DNA is TGTGCCATCAGGGCCAGACTAGCGGGGGGGCTCGGGGAGCAGTTCTTC.

This clonotype was observed many times. The chain combines TRBV2 with TRBJ2-2; 12 bases agree with TRBD1. Trimming at V came to 8 bases and at J to 5 bases, leaving 6 bases not matched to a gene. The germline V gene encodes CDR1 SNHLY and CDR2 FYNNEI. CDR3 size: 15 residues. In DNA form, the CDR3 reads TGTGCCAGCGAACGGGACAGGGGGCTTACCGGGGAGCTGTTTTTT. Translated, it gives CASERDRGLTGELFF.